A selection of T cell receptor beta chains follows, all from one sample in a study of T cells after posttransplantation cyclophosphamide. Using immunoSEQ multiplex PCR, the repertoire was profiled, and TCRdb retains in-frame clones only, with some absent. The sample consists of about 19,000 clones, under 99% of them appearing once. Sequencing was done on a sample of naive CD4+ T cells sorted from PBMCs. These receptors originate from a man aged 40-55 years in good health, CMV-negative, and a related stem cell transplant donor. Both conserved end residues are part of each CDR3. The D gene is left open where the match is weak. The size field is filled for only some rows; it gives once, few, many or a size class.

cdr3_aa,cdr3_nt,d_call,v_call,j_call,clone_size
CSVSLDYEQYF,TGCAGCGTCAGTCTTGACTACGAGCAGTACTTC,.,TRBV29-1,TRBJ2-7,.
CASSSRPNSEAFF,TGTGCCAGCAGCTCTAGACCTAACTCTGAAGCTTTCTTT,.,TRBV9,TRBJ1-1,.
CASSFGLAGNTGELFF,TGTGCCAGCAGCTTCGGACTAGCGGGCAACACCGGGGAGCTGTTTTTT,TRBD2,TRBV7-3,TRBJ2-2,.
CASSVAGGRSSYNEQFF,TGTGCCAGCAGCGTAGCGGGGGGCCGAAGCTCCTACAATGAGCAGTTCTTC,.,TRBV9,TRBJ2-1,.
CASSFSRVGNTIYF,TGTGCCAGCAGTTTCTCTCGAGTTGGAAACACCATATATTTT,.,TRBV6-5,TRBJ1-3,.
CAWSPGLAYEQYF,TGTGCCTGGAGTCCGGGACTAGCCTACGAGCAGTACTTC,TRBD2,TRBV30,TRBJ2-7,.
CASSLPSRSSYEQYF,TGTGCCAGCAGTTTACCTAGCAGGAGCTCCTACGAGCAGTACTTC,.,TRBV28,TRBJ2-7,.
CASSKTGDFGSYNEQFF,TGTGCCAGCAGTAAGACAGGGGACTTCGGCTCCTACAATGAGCAGTTCTTC,TRBD1,TRBV9,TRBJ2-1,.
CASSAGGPTNEQFF,TGTGCCAGTAGCGCGGGAGGGCCAACGAATGAGCAGTTCTTC,TRBD2,TRBV19,TRBJ2-1,.
CASSVQGWGAGELFF,TGTGCCAGCAGCGTTCAGGGGTGGGGTGCCGGGGAGCTGTTTTTT,.,TRBV9,TRBJ2-2,.
CASSVGSGSTQYF,TGTGCCAGCAGCGTAGGAAGCGGTTCAACGCAGTATTTT,.,TRBV9,TRBJ2-3,.
CASSSGQGLTDTQYF,TGTGCCAGCAGCTCGGGACAGGGCTTGACAGATACGCAGTATTTT,TRBD1,TRBV7-3,TRBJ2-3,.
CASSSRDFQETQYF,TGTGCCAGCAGCTCGCGGGACTTCCAAGAGACCCAGTACTTC,.,TRBV5-6,TRBJ2-5,.
CSVRTYTSYNEQFF,TGCAGCGTCCGGACTTACACTTCTTACAATGAGCAGTTCTTC,.,TRBV29-1,TRBJ2-1,.
CASRRDRGEYQPQHF,TGTGCCAGCAGACGGGACAGGGGGGAATATCAGCCCCAGCATTTT,TRBD1,TRBV7-8,TRBJ1-5,.
CASSRGHSSTDTQYF,TGCGCCAGCAGCCGGGGACACTCAAGCACAGATACGCAGTATTTT,.,TRBV5-1,TRBJ2-3,.
CASSRTSGGADTQYF,TGCGCCAGCTCGAGGACTAGCGGGGGGGCAGATACGCAGTATTTT,TRBD2,TRBV5-1,TRBJ2-3,.
CASSGSSGVALHNEQFF,TGTGCCAGCAGTGGATCTAGCGGGGTGGCCCTACACAATGAGCAGTTCTTC,TRBD2,TRBV6-1,TRBJ2-1,once
CASSVAPRPTEAFF,TGTGCCAGCAGCGTAGCTCCCAGGCCCACTGAAGCTTTCTTT,.,TRBV9,TRBJ1-1,.
CASSSGGPLAGADTQYF,TGTGCCAGCAGCTCCGGTGGGCCACTAGCGGGAGCAGATACGCAGTATTTT,TRBD2,TRBV7-2,TRBJ2-3,.
CASSLVSLGQDTQYF,TGTGCCAGCAGCTTGGTCTCGCTGGGACAAGATACGCAGTATTTT,.,TRBV5-4,TRBJ2-3,.
CASSLTSNRGLGELFF,TGTGCCAGCAGCTTGACTTCAAATAGGGGGTTGGGGGAGCTGTTTTTT,.,TRBV7-8,TRBJ2-2,.
CASSPRRGSEGQYF,TGTGCCAGCAGCCCCAGGAGGGGAAGCGAGGGGCAGTACTTC,.,TRBV9,TRBJ2-7,.
CASSLVLAGAYEQYF,TGTGCCAGCAGCTTAGTACTAGCGGGAGCGTACGAGCAGTACTTC,TRBD2,TRBV7-9,TRBJ2-7,.
CASSPPGLAGTGELFF,TGTGCCAGCAGTCCCCCCGGACTAGCGGGAACCGGGGAGCTGTTTTTT,TRBD2,TRBV7-9,TRBJ2-2,.
CASIMNYGYTF,TGTGCCAGCATCATGAACTATGGCTACACCTTC,.,TRBV6-4,TRBJ1-2,.
CASSLGTGVTDTQYF,TGCGCCAGCAGCTTGGGGACAGGGGTGACAGATACGCAGTATTTT,TRBD1,TRBV5-1,TRBJ2-3,.
CASRPRQGSEKLFF,TGTGCCAGCAGACCCAGACAGGGTAGCGAAAAACTGTTTTTT,TRBD1,TRBV11-2,TRBJ1-4,.
CASSLDAGNTGELFF,TGCGCCAGCAGCTTGGATGCGGGGAACACCGGGGAGCTGTTTTTT,.,TRBV5-1,TRBJ2-2,.
CASSWGVNTEAFF,TGTGCCAGCAGCTGGGGGGTGAACACTGAAGCTTTCTTT,.,TRBV5-6,TRBJ1-1,.
CASTIQQGVTDTQYF,TGTGCCAGCACCATACAACAGGGGGTGACAGATACGCAGTATTTT,TRBD1,TRBV7-9,TRBJ2-3,.
CASSIDRADYGYTF,TGCGCCAGCAGCATCGACAGGGCCGATTATGGCTACACCTTC,TRBD1,TRBV4-3,TRBJ1-2,once
CASTEIKMNTEAFF,TGTGCCAGCACCGAGATAAAGATGAACACTGAAGCTTTCTTT,.,TRBV7-7,TRBJ1-1,.
CSVSGTSGRANTGELFF,TGCAGCGTTTCCGGGACTAGCGGGAGGGCGAACACCGGGGAGCTGTTTTTT,TRBD2,TRBV29-1,TRBJ2-2,.
CAISDGDYEQYF,TGTGCCATCAGTGACGGAGACTACGAGCAGTACTTC,.,TRBV10-3,TRBJ2-7,once
CASSQGRTSIFYNEQFF,TGTGCCAGCAGCCAAGGGCGGACTAGCATCTTCTACAATGAGCAGTTCTTC,TRBD2,TRBV14,TRBJ2-1,once
CASSPHSTSGYEQYF,TGCGCCAGCAGCCCGCACTCGACTAGCGGGTACGAGCAGTACTTC,TRBD2,TRBV5-1,TRBJ2-7,.
CASSLETPASTDTQYF,TGCGCCAGCAGCTTGGAGACACCGGCTAGCACAGATACGCAGTATTTT,.,TRBV5-1,TRBJ2-3,.
CASDIPGTGRQFF,TGTGCCAGTGATATACCCGGGACAGGGAGGCAGTTCTTC,TRBD1,TRBV19,TRBJ2-1,.
CAWSVGLAGGLQPQHF,TGTGCCTGGAGTGTCGGGCTGGCAGGGGGCCTTCAGCCCCAGCATTTT,TRBD1,TRBV30,TRBJ1-5,.
CASSLTSGNYNEQFF,TGTGCCAGCAGCCTGACTAGCGGCAACTACAATGAGCAGTTCTTC,TRBD2,TRBV7-2,TRBJ2-1,.
CASSRGLAGGVADTQYF,TGTGCCAGCAGTAGGGGACTAGCGGGAGGAGTCGCAGATACGCAGTATTTT,TRBD2,TRBV27,TRBJ2-3,.
CAWSGTSGFYEQYF,TGTGCCTGGAGTGGGACTAGCGGGTTCTACGAGCAGTACTTC,TRBD2,TRBV30,TRBJ2-7,.
CAWSADYGYTF,TGTGCCTGGAGTGCGGACTATGGCTACACCTTC,.,TRBV30,TRBJ1-2,.
CASSLVAGSPQHF,TGTGCCAGCAGTTTAGTTGCGGGGTCGCCCCAGCATTTT,.,TRBV28,TRBJ1-5,.
CASSRGPAEAFF,TGTGCCAGCAGCCGCGGCCCGGCTGAAGCTTTCTTT,.,TRBV6-5,TRBJ1-1,.
CASSPLYNEQFF,TGTGCCAGCAGCCCTTTATACAATGAGCAGTTCTTC,.,TRBV7-2,TRBJ2-1,.
CAWTTLSGRSYNEQFF,TGTGCCTGGACCACCTTGAGCGGGAGAAGCTACAATGAGCAGTTCTTC,TRBD2,TRBV30,TRBJ2-1,.
CASSLDGTGDGYGYTF,TGTGCCAGCAGCTTGGACGGGACAGGGGATGGCTATGGCTACACCTTC,TRBD1,TRBV5-8,TRBJ1-2,.
CASSPDYGDPQYF,TGTGCCAGCAGCCCGGACTATGGAGACCCTCAGTACTTC,.,TRBV5-4,TRBJ2-5,.
CASSRLAGAVGELFF,TGTGCCAGCAGCCGGCTAGCGGGAGCTGTCGGGGAGCTGTTTTTT,TRBD2,TRBV6-1,TRBJ2-2,.